The rows below give T cell receptor beta chains drawn from one sample of a study of CD8 T cells in ankylosing spondylitis. MiXCR was run by TCRdb on the 5' RACE reads, yielding one entry per CDR3 protein. The sample yields hundreds of thousands of distinct CDR3 sequences, approximately 26% seen once. Sequenced sample: blood, either unsorted or a sorted T cell fraction (not recorded which). Every receptor here comes from a male donor with ankylosing spondylitis. Each CDR3 is given with its conserved first and last residue. The D gene is left open where the match is weak. Some rows have no size entry. The others give once, few or many, or a class for an expanded clone.

clone_size,v_call,d_call,j_call,cdr3_nt,cdr3_aa
once,TRBV5-1,TRBD2,TRBJ2-4,TGCGCCAGCTCCTGGGGAGGGGCCAAAAACATTCAGTACTTC,CASSWGGAKNIQYF
many,TRBV12-3/TRBV12-4,TRBD2,TRBJ2-4,TGTGCCAGCAGTCAAATAGCGGGAACCAAAAACATTCAGTACTTC,CASSQIAGTKNIQYF
NA,TRBV20-1,NA,TRBJ2-1,TGCAGTGCTAGAGGTAGCAGCAATGAGCAGTTCTTC,CSARGSSNEQFF
few,TRBV7-9,NA,TRBJ2-1,TGTGCCAGCAGCTCGATCTCGAGCAATGAGCAGTTCTTC,CASSSISSNEQFF
few,TRBV5-1,NA,TRBJ2-1,TGCGCCAGCAGCTTGGGAGCCAGGTACAATGAGCAGTTCTTC,CASSLGARYNEQFF
NA,TRBV6-1,TRBD2,TRBJ2-7,TGTGCCAGCAGATCCACTAGCGGGAGTTACGAGCAGTACTTC,CASRSTSGSYEQYF
NA,TRBV9,NA,TRBJ2-7,TGTGCCAGCAGCTCCCCGGGGGCCGGGGGAAACTCCTACGAGCAGTACTTC,CASSSPGAGGNSYEQYF
few,TRBV12-3/TRBV12-4,NA,TRBJ1-5,TGTGCCAGCAGTTCCCTGGGGCGGGGCAGGGACAATCAGCCCCAGCATTTT,CASSSLGRGRDNQPQHF
NA,TRBV5-1,TRBD1,TRBJ2-1,TGCGCCAGCAGCCTAGGACAGGGCGGTGAGCAGTTCTTC,CASSLGQGGEQFF
NA,TRBV12-3/TRBV12-4,NA,TRBJ2-3,TGTGCCAGCAGTTTAGGGGCAACTATCTACACAGATACGCAGTATTTT,CASSLGATIYTDTQYF
few,TRBV12-3/TRBV12-4,NA,TRBJ1-2,TGTGCCAGCAGTCGACAGTCCAGCTATGGCTACACCTTC,CASSRQSSYGYTF
NA,TRBV29-1,NA,TRBJ2-4,TGCAGCGTTGGAGGGGACATTCAGTACTTC,CSVGGDIQYF
NA,TRBV3-1,NA,TRBJ2-3,TGTGCCAGCAGCCATGTTCCGTTGGGACACCATACGCAGTATTTT,CASSHVPLGHHTQYF
few,TRBV5-1,NA,TRBJ2-3,TGCGCCAGCAGCGCGGGGACCACAGATACGCAGTATTTT,CASSAGTTDTQYF
NA,TRBV11-2,TRBD2,TRBJ2-1,TGTGCCAGCAGCCCCCTAGCGGGCAGGAATGAGCAGTTCTTC,CASSPLAGRNEQFF
few,TRBV19,TRBD2,TRBJ2-1,TGTGCCAGTAGTAGAACTAGCGGCCCCGATGGCAATGAGCAGTTCTTC,CASSRTSGPDGNEQFF
NA,TRBV3-1,NA,TRBJ1-3,TGTGCCAGCAGCCAAACAGGGCGTGGAAACACCATATATTTT,CASSQTGRGNTIYF
NA,TRBV2,NA,TRBJ1-2,TGTGCCAGCAGTAAGACCCCCGGGACCTCCTCGGGGGGCTACACCTTC,CASSKTPGTSSGGYTF
NA,TRBV5-1,NA,TRBJ2-1,TGCGCCAGTACGACCGGGACAAATCCGACCAATGAGCAGTTCTTC,CASTTGTNPTNEQFF
few,TRBV29-1,NA,TRBJ1-5,TGCAGCGCCCAACAGGGCGCAGGGGGCAATCAGCCCCAGCATTTT,CSAQQGAGGNQPQHF
NA,TRBV30,NA,TRBJ2-2,TGTGCCTGGAGTTCCAGGGTCGACGGGGAGCTGTTTTTT,CAWSSRVDGELFF
NA,TRBV18,NA,TRBJ1-2,TGTGCCAGCTCCATATTGGACAACGATGGCTACACCTTC,CASSILDNDGYTF
NA,TRBV10-2,NA,TRBJ1-5,TGCGCCAGCAGTGAGGGTGGGACACAATGGCCCCAGCATTTT,CASSEGGTQWPQHF
few,TRBV5-1,TRBD1,TRBJ2-5,TGCGCCAGCAGCTCCACACGGACAGGGATGAGGGAGACCCAGTACTTC,CASSSTRTGMRETQYF
NA,TRBV5-1,NA,TRBJ2-1,TGCGCCAGCAGCTCAAGCGGGACAATCCAATACAATGAGCAGTTCTTC,CASSSSGTIQYNEQFF
many,TRBV7-2,TRBD2,TRBJ2-1,TGTGCCAGCAAAATAGCGGGGACCTCCTACAATGAGCAGTTCTTC,CASKIAGTSYNEQFF
NA,TRBV7-2,TRBD2,TRBJ2-5,TGTGCCAGCAGCTTAGGGACTAGCGGGAGGGCCGCGGAGACCCAGTACTTC,CASSLGTSGRAAETQYF
few,TRBV5-1,NA,TRBJ1-1,TGCGCCAGCACCCCGCGCCAGGGTGCTATGAACACTGAAGCTTTCTTT,CASTPRQGAMNTEAFF
NA,TRBV7-9,NA,TRBJ1-5,TGTGCCACCGGCGGGGCACTTCAGCCCCAGCATTTT,CATGGALQPQHF
NA,TRBV13,NA,TRBJ1-5,TGTGCCTGCAGCTTAGGGGACGGGGGGGGATCGGGCAATCAGCCCCAGCATTTT,CACSLGDGGGSGNQPQHF
NA,TRBV7-2,TRBD1,TRBJ1-4,TGTGCCAGCAGCCCCCGGGACAGGGGGAGTGAAAAACTGTTTTTT,CASSPRDRGSEKLFF
NA,TRBV20-1,NA,TRBJ1-6,TGCAGTGCTAGGGGGTGGGGTAATTCACCCCTCCACTTT,CSARGWGNSPLHF
NA,TRBV5-6,TRBD1,TRBJ2-1,TGTGCCAGCAGCTTGGCGGGGACAGACCACTACAATGAGCAGTTCTTC,CASSLAGTDHYNEQFF
many,TRBV29-1,TRBD1,TRBJ1-5,TGCAGCGTTGGGACAGGGACGGTAAATCAGCCCCAGCATTTT,CSVGTGTVNQPQHF
few,TRBV5-5,NA,TRBJ2-1,TGTGCCAGCAGTCCGGCGAACAATGAGCAGTTCTTC,CASSPANNEQFF
NA,TRBV9,TRBD2,TRBJ2-1,TGTGCCAGCAGCCCCTCGGCGGGAGGGTACAATGAGCAGTTCTTC,CASSPSAGGYNEQFF
NA,TRBV7-8,NA,TRBJ2-2,TGTGCCAGCAGCCCAGTTGAGGGCGCGAACACCGGGGAGCTGTTTTTT,CASSPVEGANTGELFF
NA,TRBV20-1,TRBD2,TRBJ2-5,TGCAGTGCTAGAGATCTTAGCGGGAGGACCCAGTACTTC,CSARDLSGRTQYF
few,TRBV6-5,TRBD1,TRBJ2-6,TGTGCCAGCAGTTACGACAGGGCTGGGGCCAACGTCCTGACTTTC,CASSYDRAGANVLTF
NA,TRBV12-3/TRBV12-4,TRBD2,TRBJ2-7,TGTGCCAGCAGTTTTTCGGCTAGCGGGAGATTTCACGAGCAGTACTTC,CASSFSASGRFHEQYF
NA,TRBV12-3/TRBV12-4,TRBD1,TRBJ1-3,TGTGCCGCGGGGACAGGGAGAAACACCATATATTTT,CAAGTGRNTIYF